The next 18 T cell receptor beta chains were all read from a single sample in a study of T-cell reconstitution after alpha-beta-depleted transplantation in children (dated by TCRdb to the mid-2010s). The meaning of the sample's treatment or condition label: allogeneic hematopoietic cell transplantation with graft depleted of TCRalphabeta T cells and CD19 B cells. Library method: PCR. The data were produced on an Illumina HiSeq 2500. TCR library preparation used molecular barcoding, with unique molecular identifiers applied to normalize quantification of the TCRbeta repertoire. The public reads were run again by TCRdb, first through fastp at Q25 and then through MiXCR, and only productive beta chains were kept. Each entry is one CDR3 protein sequence, shown with its most common DNA and genes. In this sample the table shows about 1,000,000 distinct CDR3 sequences, about 29% of which occur a single time. The ten largest make up roughly 31% of the sample.

This specimen was PBMCs, mostly from graft donor cells, taken 360 days after TCRalphabeta/CD19-depleted stem cell transplant. The receptor source for this set is a boy under two years old who had a stem cell transplant for SCID, so the T cells may come from the graft donor.

The chain employs TRBV20-1 and TRBJ2-4, with 10 bases identical to TRBD1. The CDR3 spans 15 residues. Per the germline V gene, CDR1 is DFQATT and CDR2 is SNEGSKA (reference sequence). J gave up 0 bases and V 6 bases, and 5 bases lay outside the gene matches. The CDR3, as DNA: TGCAGTGCCCGAGACAGGGGGCGAGCCAAAAACATTCAGTACTTC. It yields the protein CSARDRGRAKNIQYF.

DNA for the CDR3: TGCGCCAGCAGCTTGGTGGGGACAGGGGGTTCTACGCAGTATTTT. It specifies CASSLVGTGGSTQYF. The J gene is TRBJ2-3, the V gene TRBV5-1; 11 nucleotides match TRBD1. In germline, CDR1 is SGHRS, CDR2 YFSETQ. The junction had 5 bases not matched to a gene; V was cut back by 0 bases and J by 8 bases. CDR3 length: 15 amino acids.

The chain is built from TRBV5-5 and TRBJ2-7; tentatively, D is TRBD2 (7 bases). The germline CDR1 and CDR2 sequences are SGHKS and YYEKEE (reference sequence). The CDR3 is 15 amino acids. Trimming shortened V by 3 bases and J by 2 bases, and 15 bases separated the two germline ends. The DNA of the CDR3 is TGTGCCAGCAGCTGGGGGGGCACGTTGACCTACGAGCAGTACTTC. Encoded protein: CASSWGGTLTYEQYF. The whole variable domain, remainder taken from reference TRBV5-5 and TRBJ2-7, is DAGVTQSPTHLIKTRGQQVTLRCSPISGHKSVSWYQQVLGQGPQFIFQYYEKEERGRGNFPDRFSARQFPNYSSELNVNALLLGDSALYLCASSWGGTLTYEQYFGPGTRLTVT.

The chain is built from TRBV21-1 and TRBJ2-5; the table's D call, TRBD1, was not checked against the DNA. TRBV21-1 is reported as a pseudogene. CDR3 length equals 13 residues. CDR3 nucleotides: TGTGCCAGCATCCCGGTTATTCAAGAGACCCAGTACTTC. Residues: CASIPVIQETQYF.

The chain couples TRBV5-1 to TRBJ1-2, with a tentative D call TRBD1 (5 bases). V gave up 1 base and J gave up 4 bases, with 8 bases separating them. Germline V lookup: CDR1 SGHRS, CDR2 YFSETQ. The CDR3 has 13 residues. The CDR3 here is CASSLYGAYGYTF. CDR3 coding DNA: TGCGCCAGCAGCTTGTACGGGGCCTATGGCTACACCTTC. Full variable domain (rest looked up from reference TRBV5-1 and TRBJ1-2): KAGVTQTPRYLIKTRGQQVTLSCSPISGHRSVSWYQQTPGQGLQFLFEYFSETQRNKGNFPGRFSGRQFSNSRSEMNVSTLELGDSALYLCASSLYGAYGYTFGSGTRLTVV.

A few counts support this clonotype. V and J are TRBV28 and TRBJ1-2; D is possibly TRBD1 (5 bases). Germline V gives CDR1 MDHEN, CDR2 SYDVKM. V was pared by 6 bases and J by 6 bases, with 14 bases between. The CDR3 has 13 residues. Written as DNA, the CDR3 is TGTGCCAGCAGAGTCTCGACAGTGCATGGCTACACCTTC. As protein: CASRVSTVHGYTF.

This clonotype was seen more than once but under ten times. The V call is TRBV5-1, the J call TRBJ1-1, with 9 positions matching TRBD1. Germline-derived CDR1 and CDR2 are SGHRS and YFSETQ. CDR3 length: 17 residues. Trimming took 2 bases from V and 0 from J; bases not matched to a gene: 8. The CDR3 loop reads CASSLPPRTGVNTEAFF. In nucleotides, the CDR3 is TGCGCCAGCAGCTTACCCCCTCGGACAGGGGTGAACACTGAAGCTTTCTTT.

The chain has TRBV3-1 and TRBJ2-2; D remains unclear. The CDR3 is made up of 16 amino acids. Looked up from germline, CDR1 is LGHDT and CDR2 is YNNKEL (reference sequence). V shed 4 bases and J shed 2 bases, with 14 bases lying between them. The CDR3 DNA follows: TGTGCCAGCAGCCTTAAGGCGCCCCATAACACCGGGGAGCTGTTTTTT. Amino acids: CASSLKAPHNTGELFF.

This clonotype showed up just a few times. This chain connects TRBV7-9 to TRBJ1-4; no definite D call. Trimming shortened V by 6 bases and J by 2 bases, and 10 bases separated the two germline ends. CDR3 size: 14 residues. Germline V lookup: CDR1 SEHNR, CDR2 FQNEAQ (reference sequence). In nucleotides, the CDR3 is TGTGCCAGCAGTGTGGGAGCGACTAATGAAAAACTGTTTTTT. It yields the protein CASSVGATNEKLFF.

V usage is TRBV10-3 and J usage is TRBJ1-4, with D perhaps matching TRBD1 (5 bases). V was clipped by 10 bases and J by 8 bases, with 20 bases between them. The germline CDR1 and CDR2 sequences are ENHRY and SYGVKD. This CDR3 has 14 residues. The CDR3 DNA reads TGTGCCACCTCCGAACTAGGGGTTAAGGAAAAACTGTTTTTT. Protein: CATSELGVKEKLFF.

This clonotype came up a few times. The chain recombines TRBV3-1 with TRBJ2-2, with no clear D. The length of the CDR3 is 14 residues. CDR1 is LGHDT, CDR2 YNNKEL, per germline (reference sequence). Trimming stripped 7 bases from V and 0 bases from J, with 9 bases between. CDR3 DNA: TGTGCCAGCACCACGTCACCGAACACCGGGGAGCTGTTTTTT. It codes for CASTTSPNTGELFF.

The table lists this clonotype with a few counts. The chain joins TRBV2 to TRBJ2-6; D unresolved. The CDR3 extends over 15 amino acids. Deletions cut 2 bases from V and 4 bases from J, with 9 bases between. Germline V gene lookup returns CDR1 SNHLY and CDR2 FYNNEI. The CDR3 protein is CASSELVSGANVLTF. CDR3 bases: TGTGCCAGCAGTGAACTAGTTTCCGGGGCCAACGTCCTGACTTTC.

At least ten counts were recorded for this clonotype. The chain combines TRBV20-1 with TRBJ2-5; D gene unclear. CDR3 length equals 15 residues. Germline V CDR1 and CDR2: DFQATT, SNEGSKA (reference sequence). V lost 3 bases, J lost 0 bases, and 14 bases lay in between. The CDR3 is CSASLARVYQETQYF. The CDR3 coding sequence is TGCAGTGCTAGTCTTGCTCGAGTGTACCAAGAGACCCAGTACTTC.

This clonotype was detected a few times. The chain recombines TRBV9 with TRBJ2-5; D is unclear. Germline V lookup: CDR1 SGDLS, CDR2 YYNGEE. CDR3 length: 15 amino acids. V was clipped by 0 bases and J by 3 bases, with 12 bases between them. CDR3 in DNA: TGTGCCAGCAGCGTAGGCCCTCCCCCAAAAGAGACCCAGTACTTC. Protein sequence: CASSVGPPPKETQYF.

Many counts were recorded for this clonotype. This chain joins TRBV29-1 and TRBJ1-4; a weak D match, TRBD1 (5 bases). Trimming cost V 2 bases and J 5 bases, with 9 bases left between them. This CDR3 has 13 amino acids. The germline gives CDR1 SQVTM, CDR2 ANQGSEA. Here the CDR3 reads CSVEWGMNEKLFF. The CDR3 region has the DNA TGCAGCGTTGAATGGGGGATGAATGAAAAACTGTTTTTT.

The chain couples TRBV2 to TRBJ2-7; D assignment may be TRBD1 or TRBD2 (7 bases each). Germline loops: CDR1 SNHLY, CDR2 FYNNEI. The V end lost 1 base, the J end lost 3 bases, and 19 bases lay between the germline ends. The CDR3 extends over 17 amino acids. CDR3 sequence reads: CASSEVKGAGAIYEQYF. The CDR3 DNA sequence: TGTGCCAGCAGTGAAGTCAAGGGGGCGGGGGCGATCTACGAGCAGTACTTC.

This clonotype was counted between two and nine times. The CDR3 DNA sequence: TGTGCCAGCAGAAGGCCAGGGGAAAACACCGGGGAGCTGTTTTTT. Amino acid sequence: CASRRPGENTGELFF. This chain connects TRBV6-5 to TRBJ2-2, with D possibly TRBD1 on 6 matching bases. This CDR3 region has 15 residues. CDR1 is MNHEY and CDR2 is SVGAGI in the germline V gene. V lost 6 bases and J 2 bases, leaving 13 bases between the germline ends.

This clonotype was observed once. This chain links TRBV29-1 with TRBJ2-3; TRBD1 matches at 11 bases. The CDR3 is 17 residues long. The V and J ends lost 4 bases and 2 bases, in that order; junction bases with no gene match: 11. The germline CDR1 and CDR2 sequences are SQVTM and ANQGSEA. DNA for the CDR3: TGCAGCGTTGGAGGACAGGGGGCCTCACCTATCACAGATACGCAGTATTTT. Amino acids: CSVGGQGASPITDTQYF.